A selection of T cell receptor beta chains follows, all from one sample in a study of CD8+ T cells in alopecia areata. Measured with immunoSEQ multiplex PCR; TCRdb has only the in-frame clones, and not every one. The sample comprises around 150,000 clones, around 55% of which are singletons, and about 4.4% rests with the top ten. The sequenced sample was CD4+ T cells sorted from blood. Source of these receptors: a human donor in good health. CDR3s include the opening cysteine and the closing phenylalanine or tryptophan. D genes are given only for firm matches. Size tells how often a clone was seen (once, few, many) or the class of an expanded clone, and some rows leave it out.

CDR3 length	V gene	clone size	D gene	J gene	CDR3 protein	CDR3 DNA
12	TRBV28	-	-	TRBJ2-5	CASLRRLRTQYF	TGTGCCAGCTTGCGGAGGCTACGGACCCAGTACTTC
17	TRBV5-6	-	TRBD2	TRBJ2-7	CASSLGLVAGVSYEQYF	TGTGCCAGCAGCTTGGGTCTAGTAGCGGGAGTATCCTACGAGCAGTACTTC
14	TRBV7-9	-	TRBD1	TRBJ1-2	CASSATRDSTRGTF	TGTGCCAGCAGCGCAACACGGGACAGCACCCGCGGAACCTTC
12	TRBV7-9	-	-	TRBJ2-1	CASSRLVDEQFF	TGTGCCAGCAGCAGGCTAGTCGATGAGCAGTTCTTC
15	TRBV7-9	-	-	TRBJ2-3	CASSLGPSMTDTQYF	TGTGCCAGCAGCTTAGGACCCTCGATGACAGATACGCAGTATTTT
16	TRBV29-1	-	-	TRBJ1-2	CSVRWGAHHPNYGYTF	TGCAGCGTTCGTTGGGGGGCCCACCATCCTAACTATGGCTACACCTTC
14	TRBV6-1	-	TRBD1	TRBJ1-5	CASSLTGVSATQHF	TGTGCCAGCAGTTTAACAGGGGTATCAGCGACCCAGCATTTT
15	TRBV5-1	-	-	TRBJ2-2	CASSLTAVNTGELFF	TGCGCCAGCAGCTTAACAGCGGTGAACACCGGGGAGCTGTTTTTT
17	TRBV6-4	few	TRBD1	TRBJ2-6	CASSDGTGGSGANVLTF	TGTGCCAGCAGTGACGGGACAGGGGGCTCTGGGGCCAACGTCCTGACTTTC
11	TRBV15	-	TRBD1	TRBJ2-1	CATSGQGRQFF	TGTGCCACCAGCGGACAGGGACGGCAGTTCTTC
14	TRBV25-1	-	-	TRBJ2-5	CASSVAGIQETQYF	TGTGCCAGCAGTGTCGCAGGGATACAAGAGACCCAGTACTTC
13	TRBV29-1	-	-	TRBJ1-1	CSVVPARGTEAFF	TGCAGCGTTGTTCCGGCCAGGGGCACTGAAGCTTTCTTT
14	TRBV2	few	-	TRBJ2-7	CASSGAGGWNEQYF	TGTGCCAGCAGTGGTGCGGGTGGGTGGAACGAGCAGTACTTC
15	TRBV5-1	-	-	TRBJ1-1	CASSFSPGQLGEAFF	TGCGCCAGCAGCTTCTCGCCCGGACAGCTCGGAGAAGCTTTCTTT
13	TRBV30	-	-	TRBJ2-4	CAWSTGQVNIQYF	TGTGCCTGGAGTACGGGCCAGGTGAACATTCAGTACTTC
14	TRBV2	few	-	TRBJ2-5	CASRWGLSRETQYF	TGTGCCAGCAGGTGGGGGTTATCTAGGGAGACCCAGTACTTC
13	TRBV4-1	-	-	TRBJ1-2	CASSQLTDYGYTF	TGCGCCAGCAGCCAATTGACGGACTATGGCTACACCTTC
12	TRBV29-1	once	TRBD2	TRBJ2-5	CSVEREGETQYF	TGCAGCGTTGAGCGGGAGGGAGAGACCCAGTACTTC
13	TRBV19	-	TRBD1	TRBJ1-2	CASGRGQGTGYTF	TGTGCCAGTGGACGGGGACAGGGGACCGGCTACACCTTC
13	TRBV5-1	-	TRBD2	TRBJ2-7	CASNRLAGDEQYF	TGCGCCAGCAACCGACTAGCAGGCGACGAGCAGTACTTC
13	TRBV2	-	-	TRBJ1-2	CASSGTVGYGYTF	TGTGCCAGCAGTGGGACAGTGGGCTATGGCTACACCTTC
14	TRBV25-1	-	TRBD1	TRBJ1-5	CASSGTGTNQPQHF	TGTGCCAGCAGTGGGACAGGGACTAATCAGCCCCAGCATTTT
11	TRBV29-1	-	-	TRBJ1-1	CSADLGGGAFF	TGCAGCGCGGATCTCGGGGGAGGAGCTTTCTTT
13	TRBV4-1	-	-	TRBJ2-3	CASSQPFTDTQYF	TGCGCCAGCAGCCAACCCTTCACAGATACGCAGTATTTT
17	TRBV5-4	once	-	TRBJ2-6	CASSPGQLLSGANVLTF	TGTGCCAGCAGCCCGGGACAACTGCTCTCTGGGGCCAACGTCCTGACTTTC
8	TRBV29-1	-	-	TRBJ1-2	CSAESYTF	TGCAGCGCCGAAAGTTACACCTTC
12	TRBV11-1	-	-	TRBJ1-2	CASSPTGYGYTF	TGTGCCAGCAGCCCTACAGGCTATGGCTACACCTTC
12	TRBV29-1	-	TRBD1	TRBJ2-3	CSVGQGGDTQYF	TGCAGCGTTGGACAGGGGGGAGATACGCAGTATTTT
13	TRBV28	-	TRBD1	TRBJ2-7	CASSRGQGGEQYF	TGTGCCAGCAGTCGGGGACAGGGGGGCGAGCAGTACTTC
12	TRBV7-9	many	-	TRBJ2-5	CASSLAVGPPYF	TGTGCCAGCAGCTTAGCGGTCGGCCCTCCCTACTTC
15	TRBV5-6	-	TRBD1	TRBJ2-7	CASSLGGTGGYEQYF	TGTGCCAGCAGCTTGGGTGGGACAGGGGGCTACGAGCAGTACTTC
12	TRBV30	-	-	TRBJ1-2	CAWSKGFYGYTF	TGTGCCTGGAGTAAGGGGTTTTATGGCTACACCTTC
17	TRBV28	-	-	TRBJ2-6	CASSEVQGLPGANVLTF	TGTGCCAGCAGTGAGGTACAGGGTCTACCCGGGGCCAACGTCCTGACTTTC
15	TRBV7-8	-	-	TRBJ2-5	CASSPTRRASETQYF	TGTGCCAGCAGCCCAACCCGGAGGGCATCAGAGACCCAGTACTTC
15	TRBV28	few	TRBD2	TRBJ2-5	CASSPPAGRGETQYF	TGTGCCAGCAGTCCGCCAGCGGGACGAGGAGAGACCCAGTACTTC
13	TRBV2	-	-	TRBJ2-3	CASRQRYTDTQYF	TGTGCCAGCAGGCAGCGGTACACAGATACGCAGTATTTT
16	TRBV9	once	TRBD2	TRBJ2-3	CASSSFPGLAGSTQYF	TGTGCCAGCAGCTCTTTTCCGGGACTAGCCGGATCGACGCAGTATTTT
14	TRBV5-6	-	-	TRBJ1-5	CASSFITGNQPQHF	TGTGCCAGCAGCTTTATTACAGGAAATCAGCCCCAGCATTTT
12	TRBV29-1	-	-	TRBJ2-7	CSVSRAPYEQYF	TGCAGCGTCTCGCGTGCACCCTACGAGCAGTACTTC
10	TRBV20-1	few	-	TRBJ2-5	CSATGETQYF	TGCAGTGCTACCGGCGAGACCCAGTACTTC
12	TRBV30	-	-	TRBJ1-1	CAWSKDHTEAFF	TGTGCCTGGAGTAAGGACCACACTGAAGCTTTCTTT
12	TRBV28	-	-	TRBJ1-5	CASTDLYQPQHF	TGTGCCAGCACCGACTTATATCAGCCCCAGCATTTT
13	TRBV2	few	-	TRBJ1-1	CASMLVMNTEAFF	TGTGCCAGCATGTTGGTGATGAACACTGAAGCTTTCTTT
16	TRBV6-5	few	TRBD2	TRBJ2-1	CASSSRLAGYYNEQFF	TGTGCCAGCAGTTCCCGACTAGCGGGCTATTACAATGAGCAGTTCTTC
14	TRBV5-6	-	-	TRBJ2-5	CASSSTTIQETQYF	TGTGCCAGCAGCTCGACAACGATCCAAGAGACCCAGTACTTC
15	TRBV6-5	few	TRBD1	TRBJ1-1	CASSSWTGGFTEAFF	TGTGCCAGCAGTTCTTGGACAGGGGGCTTCACTGAAGCTTTCTTT